Listed here is a single TCR beta chain. The sample is drawn from a study of T cell responses to AZD1222 COVID-19 vaccine. The CDR3 is made up of 15 amino acids. The germline V gene encodes CDR1 SGHAT and CDR2 FQNNGV. The V segment lost 3 bases and the J segment 5 bases; nucleotides outside the gene matches: 7. Some clones are missing from TCRdb's copy, which holds only in-frame ones; the method was immunoSEQ multiplex PCR. Seen here are some 150,000 clones, about 93% observed once, and the top ten hold around 1.9%. The TCR was taken from an adult in good health. The material sequenced was peripheral blood, taken on day 0 of AZD1222 vaccination. This rearrangement joins TRBV11-2 to TRBJ1-1; 9 nucleotides line up with TRBD1. CDR3 sequence: CASSFTGTGRTEAFF. The CDR3 nucleotides are TGTGCCAGCAGCTTTACCGGGACAGGGAGGACTGAAGCTTTCTTT. The complete variable domain, with remaining parts taken from reference TRBV11-2 and TRBJ1-1, reads EAGVAQSPRYKIIEKRQSVAFWCNPISGHATLYWYQQILGQGPKLLIQFQNNGVVDDSQLPKDRFSAERLKGVDSTLKIQPAKLEDSAVYLCASSFTGTGRTEAFFGQGTRLTVV.